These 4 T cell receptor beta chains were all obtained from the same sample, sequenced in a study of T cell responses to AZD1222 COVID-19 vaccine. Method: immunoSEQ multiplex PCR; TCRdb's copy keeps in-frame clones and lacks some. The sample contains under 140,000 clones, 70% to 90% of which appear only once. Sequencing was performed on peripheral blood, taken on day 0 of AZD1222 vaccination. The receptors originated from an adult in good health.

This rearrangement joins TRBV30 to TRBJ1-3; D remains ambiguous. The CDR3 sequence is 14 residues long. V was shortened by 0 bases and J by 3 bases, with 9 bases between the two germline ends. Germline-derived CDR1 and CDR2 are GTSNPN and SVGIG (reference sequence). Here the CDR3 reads CAWSVKGLGNTIYF. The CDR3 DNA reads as TGTGCCTGGAGTGTAAAAGGTCTTGGAAACACCATATATTTT.

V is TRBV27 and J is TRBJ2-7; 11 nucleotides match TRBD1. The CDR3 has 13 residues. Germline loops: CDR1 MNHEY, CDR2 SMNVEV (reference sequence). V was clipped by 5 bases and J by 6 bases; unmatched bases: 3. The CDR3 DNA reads TGTGCCAGCAGTGGACAGGGGGCGGGCGAGCAGTACTTC. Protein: CASSGQGAGEQYF.

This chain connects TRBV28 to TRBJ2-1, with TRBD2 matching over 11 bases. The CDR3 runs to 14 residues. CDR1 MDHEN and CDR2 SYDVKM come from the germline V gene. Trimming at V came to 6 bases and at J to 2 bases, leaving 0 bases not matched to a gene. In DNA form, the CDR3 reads TGTGCCAGCAGGGGACTAGCGGCCTACAATGAGCAGTTCTTC. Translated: CASRGLAAYNEQFF. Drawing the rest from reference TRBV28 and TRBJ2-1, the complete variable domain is DVKVTQSSRYLVKRTGEKVFLECVQDMDHENMFWYRQDPGLGLRLIYFSYDVKMKEKGDIPEGYSVSREKKERFSLILESASTNQTSMYLCASRGLAAYNEQFFGPGTRLTVL.

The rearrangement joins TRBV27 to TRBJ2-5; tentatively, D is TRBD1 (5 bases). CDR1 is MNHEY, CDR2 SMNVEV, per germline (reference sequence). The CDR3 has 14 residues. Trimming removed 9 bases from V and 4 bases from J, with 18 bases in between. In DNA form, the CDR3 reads TGTGCCAGTGCAACGTGGGGCACCCTAGAGACCCAGTACTTC. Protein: CASATWGTLETQYF.